This TCR beta chain was captured in a study of CD8 T cells in ankylosing spondylitis. The study, taken as a whole, reports: Within matched ankylosing spondylitis synovial fluid, disease-linked clones were reportedly significantly enriched. Reactive arthritis synovial fluid and blood were previously reported to contain some motif variants. Blood from ankylosing spondylitis patients appeared to carry a characteristic roughly 8-variant TCR beta motif. Disease-linked clones had a CD8+ phenotype and relatively low frequency in peripheral blood.

As for this clonotype: Its antigen is currently unknown.

Construction of TCR beta libraries was performed using quantitative 5'-RACE with molecular barcodes. TCRdb recomputed calls from the 5' RACE reads with MiXCR, one row per CDR3 protein. Seen here are about 800,000 distinct CDR3 sequences, about 11% observed once, and the top ten hold 0.51%. Germline CDR1 reads DFQATT; CDR2 reads SNEGSKA (reference sequence). V lost 4 bases and J 1 base, leaving 7 bases between the germline ends. This CDR3 comprises 12 residues. The origin of this receptor is a male donor with ankylosing spondylitis. The specimen was blood, either unsorted or a sorted T cell fraction (not recorded which). V usage is TRBV20-1 and J usage is TRBJ2-5; D uncertain. Here the CDR3 DNA reads TGCAGTGCTAAGACCGGCCAAGAGACCCAGTACTTC. This translates into CSAKTGQETQYF.